These 14 T cell receptor beta chains were all obtained from the same sample, sequenced in a study of PD-1 blockade in classical Hodgkin lymphoma. Assay used: immunoSEQ multiplex PCR; TCRdb lists only in-frame clones, some missing. The sample has about 41,000 clones, roughly two thirds seen once. Time point specified: cycle 4 day 1 (C4D1), after 6 weeks of nivolumab. Brentuximab vedotin exposure varied among the patients, all of whom had relapsed after autologous stem cell transplantation. Sample: peripheral blood mononuclear cells (PBMCs), taken before the fourth cycle of nivolumab. Source of these receptors: a human donor with classical Hodgkin lymphoma.

This clone was recorded a few times. The chain's CDR3 is CASSLTVGAFF. Written as DNA, the CDR3 is TGTGCCAGCAGCTTAACCGTGGGAGCTTTCTTT. The rearrangement uses TRBV7-9 and TRBJ1-1; no definite D call. V was cut by 2 bases and J by 10 bases, with 8 bases left in between. The germline V gene has CDR1 SEHNR and CDR2 FQNEAQ (reference sequence). The CDR3 spans 11 residues. Complete variable domain (other parts from reference TRBV7-9 and TRBJ1-1): DTGVSQNPRHKITKRGQNVTFRCDPISEHNRLYWYRQTLGQGPEFLTYFQNEAQLEKSRLLSDRFSAERPKGSFSTLEIQRTEQGDSAMYLCASSLTVGAFFGQGTRLTVV.

This chain links TRBV19 with TRBJ1-1; no reliable D call. The V and J ends lost 3 bases and 1 base respectively, with 6 bases between them. The CDR3 loop spans 13 amino acids. Looked up from germline, CDR1 is LNHDA and CDR2 is SQIVND (reference sequence). CDR3 coding DNA: TGTGCCAGTAGTATCTGGCAGAACACTGAAGCTTTCTTT. This translates into CASSIWQNTEAFF.

The chain has TRBV6-1 and TRBJ2-7; D not certain. Trimming removed 6 bases at V and 7 bases at J, with 16 bases between. Germline V gene lookup returns CDR1 MNHNS and CDR2 SASEGT. This CDR3 region has 13 residues. CDR3 DNA sequence: TGTGCCAGCAGACCCATCAACCGGATGGAGCAGTACTTC. Residues: CASRPINRMEQYF.

J is TRBJ2-7 and V is TRBV2, with D possibly being TRBD1 or TRBD2 (6 bases each). The germline V and J ends were trimmed by 1 base and 5 bases, with 18 bases remaining between them. CDR1 SNHLY and CDR2 FYNNEI come from the germline V gene. This CDR3 region has 16 residues. The CDR3 DNA sequence: TGTGCCAGCAGTGAAGTTGGGGGGCCCCTTTCTGACGAGCAGTACTTC. It yields the protein CASSEVGGPLSDEQYF.

This clone came up a few times. The chain is built from TRBV10-2 and TRBJ2-3, with D perhaps being TRBD1 or TRBD2 (5 bases each). CDR3 length: 16 residues. Germline V gives CDR1 WSHSY, CDR2 SAAADI. Trimming took off 0 bases at V and 2 bases at J, with 12 bases between the two ends. The CDR3 protein is CASSESLGPPTDTQYF. The CDR3, as DNA: TGCGCCAGCAGTGAGTCGCTGGGACCCCCCACAGATACGCAGTATTTT.

The genes are TRBV5-6 and TRBJ1-1, with 8 bases that match TRBD1. Germline CDR1 SGHDT, CDR2 YYEEEE. J gave up 0 bases and V 4 bases, and 5 bases lay outside the gene matches. The CDR3 contains 15 residues. This CDR3 reads CASSPDRVMNTEAFF. The DNA of the CDR3 is TGTGCCAGCAGCCCGGACAGGGTTATGAACACTGAAGCTTTCTTT.

The chain recombines TRBV7-8 with TRBJ2-7; 8 bases map to TRBD2. Germline CDR1 and CDR2: SGHVS and FQNEAQ. The CDR3 runs to 16 residues. J was trimmed by 1 base and V by 1 base; bases with no gene match: 6. CDR3 in amino acids: CASSLEEGGGSYEQYF. The CDR3 bases are TGTGCCAGCAGCTTAGAGGAGGGCGGGGGGTCCTACGAGCAGTACTTC. Combining the CDR3 with reference TRBV7-8 and TRBJ2-7 gives the whole variable domain GAGVSQSPRYKVAKRGQDVALRCDPISGHVSLFWYQQALGQGPEFLTYFQNEAQLDKSGLPSDRFFAERPEGSVSTLKIQRTQQEDSAVYLCASSLEEGGGSYEQYFGPGTRLTVT.

This sequence joins TRBV5-1 and TRBJ1-1; perhaps TRBD1 as D (5 bases). Trimming left V 3 bases short and J 4 bases short, with 13 bases between. The CDR3 is 14 amino acids. In germline, CDR1 is SGHRS, CDR2 YFSETQ. Here the CDR3 DNA reads TGCGCCAGCAGCTCGCATCAAGGGGCCACTGAAGCTTTCTTT. It translates to CASSSHQGATEAFF.

The V gene is TRBV7-2, the J gene TRBJ1-2, with a weak D call TRBD1 (5 bases). V shed 2 bases and J shed 3 bases, with 16 bases lying between them. The CDR3 has 16 residues. Germline CDR1 SGHTA, CDR2 FQGNSA. The CDR3 sequence: CASSLLRGVGDYGYTF. As DNA, the CDR3 is TGTGCCAGCAGCTTACTAAGAGGGGTCGGAGACTATGGCTACACCTTC.

The chain carries TRBV6-5 and TRBJ2-7; D uncertain. The CDR3 is made up of 13 amino acids. With 0 bases removed from V and 3 bases from J, the gap between germline ends came to 6 bases. Germline V gene data show CDR1 as MNHEY and CDR2 as SVGAGI. The chain's CDR3 is CASSYSWGYEQYF. CDR3 nucleotides: TGTGCCAGCAGTTACTCATGGGGCTACGAGCAGTACTTC.

The chain has TRBV21-1 and TRBJ2-5; TRBD2, as called in the table, went unchecked against the DNA. TRBV21-1 is a known pseudogene. The CDR3 totals 18 residues. The CDR3 protein is CASSPCGLAGLEQETQYF. The CDR3 region has the DNA TGTGCCAGCAGCCCCTGTGGGCTAGCGGGGTTGGAACAAGAGACCCAGTACTTC.

A few counts support this clone. The chain combines TRBV9 with TRBJ1-1, with D uncertain. The CDR3 runs 12 residues. CDR1 is SGDLS and CDR2 is YYNGEE in the germline V gene. V lost 1 base, J lost 6 bases, and 7 bases lay in between. CDR3 loop: CASSVQISEAFF. DNA of the CDR3: TGTGCCAGCAGCGTACAAATCTCTGAAGCTTTCTTT.

The V and J genes are TRBV25-1 and TRBJ1-6, with D possibly being TRBD1 (6 bases). The CDR3 is 15 amino acids. V was pared by 1 base and J by 6 bases, with 10 bases between. The germline V gene encodes CDR1 MGHDK and CDR2 SYGVNS. The CDR3 loop reads CASSESDSPNSPLHF. The CDR3 DNA reads as TGTGCCAGCAGTGAATCGGACAGCCCTAATTCACCCCTCCACTTT.

About this clone: This sequence may be a read error, since a much larger clone differs from it by one base. The same CDR3 also results from other DNA sequences found in this sample. The chain employs TRBV30 and TRBJ1-6, with unresolved D. Germline V gives CDR1 GTSNPN, CDR2 SVGIG (reference sequence). The CDR3 totals 14 residues. The CDR3 region is CAWSVPQVPSPLHF. The CDR3, as DNA: TGTGCCTGGAGTGTACCCCAGGTTCCTTCACCCCTTCACTTT. The full variable domain, completed using reference TRBV30 and TRBJ1-6, is SQTIHQWPATLVQPVGSPLSLECTVEGTSNPNLYWYRQAAGRGLQLLFYSVGIGQISSEVPQNLSASRPQDRQFILSSKKLLLSDSGFYLCAWSVPQVPSPLHFGNGTRLTVT.